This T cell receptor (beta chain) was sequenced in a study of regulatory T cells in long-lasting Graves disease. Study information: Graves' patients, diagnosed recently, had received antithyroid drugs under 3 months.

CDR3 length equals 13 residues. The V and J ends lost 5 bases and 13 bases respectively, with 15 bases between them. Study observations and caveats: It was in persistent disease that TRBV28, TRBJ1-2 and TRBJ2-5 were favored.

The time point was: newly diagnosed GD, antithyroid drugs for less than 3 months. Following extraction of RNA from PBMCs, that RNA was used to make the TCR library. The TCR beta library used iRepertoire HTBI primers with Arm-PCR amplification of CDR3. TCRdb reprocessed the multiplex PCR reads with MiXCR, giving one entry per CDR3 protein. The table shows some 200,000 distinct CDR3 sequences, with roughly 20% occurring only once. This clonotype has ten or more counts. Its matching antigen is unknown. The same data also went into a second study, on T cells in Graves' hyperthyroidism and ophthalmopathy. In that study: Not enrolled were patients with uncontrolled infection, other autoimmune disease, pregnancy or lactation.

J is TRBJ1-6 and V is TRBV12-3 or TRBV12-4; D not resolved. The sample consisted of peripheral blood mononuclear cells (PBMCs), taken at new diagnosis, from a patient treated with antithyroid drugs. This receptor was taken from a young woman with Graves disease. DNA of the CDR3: TGTGCCAGCAGTCCGCCGGGCCGTGGGCCCCTCCACTTT. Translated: CASSPPGRGPLHF.